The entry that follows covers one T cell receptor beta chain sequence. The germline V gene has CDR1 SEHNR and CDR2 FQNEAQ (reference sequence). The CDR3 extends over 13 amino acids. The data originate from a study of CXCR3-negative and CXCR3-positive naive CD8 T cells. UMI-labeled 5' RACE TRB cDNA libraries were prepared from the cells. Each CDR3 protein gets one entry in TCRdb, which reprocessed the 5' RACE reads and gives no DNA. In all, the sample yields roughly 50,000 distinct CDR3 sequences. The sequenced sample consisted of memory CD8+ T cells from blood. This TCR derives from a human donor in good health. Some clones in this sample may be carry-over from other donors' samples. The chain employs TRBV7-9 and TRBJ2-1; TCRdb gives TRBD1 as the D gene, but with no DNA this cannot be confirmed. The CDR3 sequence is CASSPPDGHEQFF.